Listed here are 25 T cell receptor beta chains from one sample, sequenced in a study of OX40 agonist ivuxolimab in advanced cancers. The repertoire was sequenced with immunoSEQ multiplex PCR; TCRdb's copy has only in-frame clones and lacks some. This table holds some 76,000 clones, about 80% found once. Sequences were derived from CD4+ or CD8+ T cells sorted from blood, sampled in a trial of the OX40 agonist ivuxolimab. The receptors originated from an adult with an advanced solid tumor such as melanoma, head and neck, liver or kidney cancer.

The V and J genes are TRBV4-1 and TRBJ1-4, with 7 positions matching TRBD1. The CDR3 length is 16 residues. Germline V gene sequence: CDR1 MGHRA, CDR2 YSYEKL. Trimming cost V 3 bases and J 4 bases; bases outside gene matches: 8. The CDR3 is CASSQGPGTVNEKLFF. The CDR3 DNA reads TGCGCCAGCAGCCAGGGTCCCGGGACAGTTAATGAAAAACTGTTTTTT.

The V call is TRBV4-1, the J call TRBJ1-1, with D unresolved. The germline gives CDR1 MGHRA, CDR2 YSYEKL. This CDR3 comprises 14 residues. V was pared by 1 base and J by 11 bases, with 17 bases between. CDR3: CASSQVAGNGLAFF. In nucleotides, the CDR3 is TGCGCCAGCAGCCAAGTTGCCGGAAACGGGTTGGCTTTCTTT.

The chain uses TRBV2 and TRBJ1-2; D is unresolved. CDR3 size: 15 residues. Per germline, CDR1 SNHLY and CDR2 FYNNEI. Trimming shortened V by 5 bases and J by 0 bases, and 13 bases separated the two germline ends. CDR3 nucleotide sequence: TGTGCCAGCAGTCCAGGACTCCGAGCTAACTATGGCTACACCTTC. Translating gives CASSPGLRANYGYTF.

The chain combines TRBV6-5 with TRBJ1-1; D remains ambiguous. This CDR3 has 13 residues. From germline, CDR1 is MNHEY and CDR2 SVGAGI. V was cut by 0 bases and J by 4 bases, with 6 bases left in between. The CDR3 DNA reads TGTGCCAGCAGTTACTCCCCTGCCACTGAAGCTTTCTTT. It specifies CASSYSPATEAFF.

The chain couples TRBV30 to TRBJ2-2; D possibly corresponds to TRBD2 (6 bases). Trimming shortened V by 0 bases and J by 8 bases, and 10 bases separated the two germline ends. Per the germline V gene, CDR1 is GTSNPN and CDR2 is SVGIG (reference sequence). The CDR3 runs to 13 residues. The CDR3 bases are TGTGCCTGGAGTGTTATGGGGACTGGGGAGCTGTTTTTT. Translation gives CAWSVMGTGELFF. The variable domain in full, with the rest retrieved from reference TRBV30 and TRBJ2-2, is SQTIHQWPATLVQPVGSPLSLECTVEGTSNPNLYWYRQAAGRGLQLLFYSVGIGQISSEVPQNLSASRPQDRQFILSSKKLLLSDSGFYLCAWSVMGTGELFFGEGSRLTVL.

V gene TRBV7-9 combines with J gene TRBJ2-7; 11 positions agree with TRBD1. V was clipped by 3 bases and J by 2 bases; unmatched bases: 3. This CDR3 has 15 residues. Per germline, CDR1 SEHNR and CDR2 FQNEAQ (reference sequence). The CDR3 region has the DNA TGTGCCAGCAGCTTCTGGACAGGGGGCGCCTACGAGCAGTACTTC. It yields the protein CASSFWTGGAYEQYF.

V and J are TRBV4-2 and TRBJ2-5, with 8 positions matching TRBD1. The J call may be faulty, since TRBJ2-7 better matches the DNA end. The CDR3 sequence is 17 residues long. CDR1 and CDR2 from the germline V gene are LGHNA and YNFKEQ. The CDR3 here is CASSPWGAGGESYEQYF. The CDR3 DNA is TGTGCCAGCAGCCCTTGGGGGGCAGGGGGCGAATCCTACGAGCAGTACTTC.

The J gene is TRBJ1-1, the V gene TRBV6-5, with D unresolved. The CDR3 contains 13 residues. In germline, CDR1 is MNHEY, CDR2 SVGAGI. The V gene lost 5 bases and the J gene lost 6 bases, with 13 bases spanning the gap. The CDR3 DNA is TGTGCCAGCAGTCAAACTGGGATCGCTGAAGCTTTCTTT. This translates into CASSQTGIAEAFF.

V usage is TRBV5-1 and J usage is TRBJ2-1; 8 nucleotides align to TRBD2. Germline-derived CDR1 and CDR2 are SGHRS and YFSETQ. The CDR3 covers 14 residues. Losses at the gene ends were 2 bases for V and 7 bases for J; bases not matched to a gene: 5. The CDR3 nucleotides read TGCGCCAGCAGCTTTCAGCGGGAGAATAATGAGCAGTTCTTC. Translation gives CASSFQRENNEQFF.

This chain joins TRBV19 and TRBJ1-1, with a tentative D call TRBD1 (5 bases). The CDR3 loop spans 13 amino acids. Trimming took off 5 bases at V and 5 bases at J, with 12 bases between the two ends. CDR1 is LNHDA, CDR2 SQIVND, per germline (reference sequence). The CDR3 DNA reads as TGTGCCAGTAGTGTTACAGGCAGGACTGAAGCTTTCTTT. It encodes CASSVTGRTEAFF.

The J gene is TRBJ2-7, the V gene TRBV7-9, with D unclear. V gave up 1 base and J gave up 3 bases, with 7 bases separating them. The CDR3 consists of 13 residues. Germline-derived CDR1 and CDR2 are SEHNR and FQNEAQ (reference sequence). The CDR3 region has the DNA TGTGCCAGCAGCTTAGGTGCCTTCTACGAGCAGTACTTC. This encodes CASSLGAFYEQYF. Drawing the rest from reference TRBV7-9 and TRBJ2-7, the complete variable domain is DTGVSQNPRHKITKRGQNVTFRCDPISEHNRLYWYRQTLGQGPEFLTYFQNEAQLEKSRLLSDRFSAERPKGSFSTLEIQRTEQGDSAMYLCASSLGAFYEQYFGPGTRLTVT.

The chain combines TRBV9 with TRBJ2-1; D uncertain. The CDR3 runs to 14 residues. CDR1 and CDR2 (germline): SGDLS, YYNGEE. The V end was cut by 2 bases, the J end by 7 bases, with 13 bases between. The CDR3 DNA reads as TGTGCCAGCAGCGTCACGATACTCAGGAATGAGCAGTTCTTC. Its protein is CASSVTILRNEQFF.

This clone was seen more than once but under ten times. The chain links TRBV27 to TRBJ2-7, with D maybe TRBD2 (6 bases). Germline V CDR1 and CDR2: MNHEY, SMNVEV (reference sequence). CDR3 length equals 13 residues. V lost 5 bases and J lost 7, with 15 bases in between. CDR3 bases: TGTGCCAGCAGTCCCCCAGGCGGGACTGAGCAGTACTTC. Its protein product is CASSPPGGTEQYF.

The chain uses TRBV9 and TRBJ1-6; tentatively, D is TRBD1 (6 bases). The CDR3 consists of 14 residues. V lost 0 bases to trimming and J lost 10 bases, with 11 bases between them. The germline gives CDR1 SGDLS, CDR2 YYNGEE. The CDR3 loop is CASSVEQGGSPLHF. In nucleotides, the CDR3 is TGTGCCAGCAGCGTAGAACAGGGTGGCTCACCCCTCCACTTT.

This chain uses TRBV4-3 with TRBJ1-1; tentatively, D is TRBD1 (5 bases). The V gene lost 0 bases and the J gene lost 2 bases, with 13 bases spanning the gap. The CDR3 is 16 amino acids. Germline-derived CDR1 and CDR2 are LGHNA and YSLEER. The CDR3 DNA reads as TGCGCCAGCAGCCAAGATCACCGGCAGGGAAACACTGAAGCTTTCTTT. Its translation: CASSQDHRQGNTEAFF.

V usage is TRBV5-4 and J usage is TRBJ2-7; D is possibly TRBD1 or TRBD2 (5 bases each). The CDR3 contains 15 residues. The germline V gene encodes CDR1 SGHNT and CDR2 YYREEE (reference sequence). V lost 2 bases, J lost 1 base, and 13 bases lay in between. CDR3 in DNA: TGTGCCAGCAGCTTACATGACGGGGCGTCCTACGAGCAGTACTTC. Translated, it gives CASSLHDGASYEQYF.

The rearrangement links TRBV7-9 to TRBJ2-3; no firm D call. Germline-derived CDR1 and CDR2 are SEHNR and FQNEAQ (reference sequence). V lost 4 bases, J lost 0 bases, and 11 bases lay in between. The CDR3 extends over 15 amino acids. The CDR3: CASSSTGRSTDTQYF. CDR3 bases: TGTGCCAGCAGCTCCACCGGGCGGAGCACAGATACGCAGTATTTT.

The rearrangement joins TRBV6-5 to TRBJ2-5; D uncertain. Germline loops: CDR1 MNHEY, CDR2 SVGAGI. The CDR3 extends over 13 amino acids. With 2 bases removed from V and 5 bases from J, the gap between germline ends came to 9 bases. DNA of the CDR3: TGTGCCAGCAGTTACAGGTTGGGGGAGACCCAGTACTTC. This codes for CASSYRLGETQYF.

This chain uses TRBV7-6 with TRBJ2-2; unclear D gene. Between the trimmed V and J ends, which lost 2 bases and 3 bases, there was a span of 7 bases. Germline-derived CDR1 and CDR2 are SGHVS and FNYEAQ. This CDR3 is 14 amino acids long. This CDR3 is CASSLLGHTGELFF. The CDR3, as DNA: TGTGCCAGCAGCTTATTAGGCCACACCGGGGAGCTGTTTTTT. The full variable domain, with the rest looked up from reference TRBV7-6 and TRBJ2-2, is GAGVSQSPRYKVTKRGQDVALRCDPISGHVSLYWYRQALGQGPEFLTYFNYEAQQDKSGLPNDRFSAERPEGSISTLTIQRTEQRDSAMYRCASSLLGHTGELFFGEGSRLTVL.

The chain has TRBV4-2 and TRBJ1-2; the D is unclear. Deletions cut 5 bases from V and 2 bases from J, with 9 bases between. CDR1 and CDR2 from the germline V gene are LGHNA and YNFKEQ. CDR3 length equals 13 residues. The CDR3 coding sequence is TGTGCCAGCAGCTTGATCCGGAACTATGGCTACACCTTC. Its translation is CASSLIRNYGYTF.

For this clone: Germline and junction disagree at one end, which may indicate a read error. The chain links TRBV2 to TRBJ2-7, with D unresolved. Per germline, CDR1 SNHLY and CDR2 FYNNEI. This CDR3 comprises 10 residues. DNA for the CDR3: TGTGCCGGCAGTGATTACGAGCAGTACTTC. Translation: CAGSDYEQYF.

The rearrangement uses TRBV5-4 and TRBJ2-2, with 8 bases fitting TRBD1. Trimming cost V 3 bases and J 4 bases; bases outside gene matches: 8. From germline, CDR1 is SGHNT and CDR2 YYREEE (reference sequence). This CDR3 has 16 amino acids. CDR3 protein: CASSSPGQGSTGELFF. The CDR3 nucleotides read TGTGCCAGCAGCTCACCCGGACAGGGATCCACCGGGGAGCTGTTTTTT. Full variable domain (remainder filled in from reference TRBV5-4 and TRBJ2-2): ETGVTQSPTHLIKTRGQQVTLRCSSQSGHNTVSWYQQALGQGPQFIFQYYREEENGRGNFPPRFSGLQFPNYSSELNVNALELDDSALYLCASSSPGQGSTGELFFGEGSRLTVL.

CDR3 protein: CASSQFFAQPNTEAFF. The CDR3 DNA is TGTGCCAGCAGCCAATTTTTTGCACAACCGAACACTGAAGCTTTCTTT. This sequence joins TRBV14 and TRBJ1-1; no clear D gene. This CDR3 has 16 residues. V gave up 2 bases and J gave up 1 base, with 14 bases separating them. Germline loops: CDR1 SGHDN, CDR2 FVKESK.

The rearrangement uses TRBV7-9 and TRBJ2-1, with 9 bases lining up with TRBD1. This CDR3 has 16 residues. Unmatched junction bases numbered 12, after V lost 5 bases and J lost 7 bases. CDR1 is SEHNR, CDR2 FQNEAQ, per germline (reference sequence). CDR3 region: CASSGGRDRVFNEQFF. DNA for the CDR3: TGTGCCAGCAGCGGAGGCCGGGACAGGGTGTTTAATGAGCAGTTCTTC.

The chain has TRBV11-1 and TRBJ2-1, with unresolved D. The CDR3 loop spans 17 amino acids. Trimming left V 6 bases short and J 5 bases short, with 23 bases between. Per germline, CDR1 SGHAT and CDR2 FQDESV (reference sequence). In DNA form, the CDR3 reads TGTGCCAGCAGACCCTGGGGATCCTCTCGGGCCCACAATGAGCAGTTCTTC. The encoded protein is CASRPWGSSRAHNEQFF.